Listed below are T cell receptor beta chains from one sample, sequenced in a study of T cells in Graves' hyperthyroidism and ophthalmopathy. MiXCR, run by TCRdb on the multiplex PCR reads, gives a single entry per CDR3 protein. The top ten hold 5.8% of the sample, which has approximately 600,000 distinct CDR3 sequences, approximately 15% seen once. The sample taken for sequencing was blood. The origin of the receptors is a woman between 25 and 40 years old with Graves' hyperthyroidism that later progressed to Graves' ophthalmopathy. The CDR3 runs from the conserved cysteine through the conserved F or W. A D gene is named only where the DNA matches it firmly. Clone size is given for some rows only: seen once, a few or many times, or a class if the clone is expanded.

clone size: .
J gene: TRBJ2-7
V gene: TRBV19
D gene: .
CDR3 length: 12
CDR3 protein: CASTSETYEQYF
CDR3 DNA: TGTGCCAGTACTAGCGAGACCTACGAGCAGTACTTC

clone size: many
J gene: TRBJ1-2
V gene: TRBV9
D gene: .
CDR3 length: 16
CDR3 protein: CASSVTSEIRVYGYTF
CDR3 DNA: TGTGCCAGCAGCGTGACCTCGGAAATCAGGGTCTATGGCTACACCTTC

clone size: many
J gene: TRBJ2-5
V gene: TRBV28
D gene: TRBD2
CDR3 length: 13
CDR3 protein: CASTVAGQETQYF
CDR3 DNA: TGTGCCAGCACCGTAGCGGGGCAAGAGACCCAGTACTTC

clone size: few
J gene: TRBJ2-5
V gene: TRBV4-1
D gene: .
CDR3 length: 18
CDR3 protein: CASSRGGYGGGYQETQYF
CDR3 DNA: TGCGCCAGCTCCCGGGGCGGGTACGGTGGAGGGTACCAAGAGACCCAGTACTTC

clone size: few
J gene: TRBJ1-2
V gene: TRBV27
D gene: TRBD1
CDR3 length: 13
CDR3 protein: CASSLNRGFGYTF
CDR3 DNA: TGTGCCAGCAGTTTAAACAGGGGATTCGGCTACACCTTC

clone size: .
J gene: TRBJ2-4
V gene: TRBV4-1
D gene: .
CDR3 length: 13
CDR3 protein: CASSQGVTDIQYF
CDR3 DNA: TGTGCCAGCAGCCAGGGAGTGACGGACATTCAGTACTTC

clone size: .
J gene: TRBJ2-7
V gene: TRBV5-4
D gene: TRBD1
CDR3 length: 16
CDR3 protein: CASSLTATGGTYEQYF
CDR3 DNA: TGTGCCAGCAGCTTAACCGCGACAGGGGGCACCTACGAGCAGTACTTC

clone size: few
J gene: TRBJ2-6
V gene: TRBV5-1
D gene: .
CDR3 length: 14
CDR3 protein: CASTDSTWANVLTF
CDR3 DNA: TGCGCCAGCACCGACAGTACTTGGGCCAACGTCCTGACTTTC

clone size: once
J gene: TRBJ1-1
V gene: TRBV20-1
D gene: TRBD1
CDR3 length: 14
CDR3 protein: CSARDTGVFTEAFF
CDR3 DNA: TGCAGTGCTAGAGATACAGGGGTCTTCACTGAAGCTTTCTTT

clone size: many
J gene: TRBJ1-5
V gene: TRBV5-5
D gene: .
CDR3 length: 14
CDR3 protein: CASSLFVGNQPQHF
CDR3 DNA: TGTGCCAGCAGCTTGTTTGTGGGCAATCAGCCCCAGCATTTT

clone size: many
J gene: TRBJ2-7
V gene: TRBV20-1
D gene: TRBD2
CDR3 length: 13
CDR3 protein: CSAPGPGGYEQYF
CDR3 DNA: TGCAGTGCCCCTGGCCCGGGGGGGTACGAGCAGTACTTC

clone size: few
J gene: TRBJ2-7
V gene: TRBV7-9
D gene: .
CDR3 length: 13
CDR3 protein: CASSSLGLYEQYF
CDR3 DNA: TGTGCCAGCAGCTCTCTGGGGCTCTACGAGCAGTACTTC

clone size: .
J gene: TRBJ1-1
V gene: TRBV6-2/TRBV6-3
D gene: .
CDR3 length: 16
CDR3 protein: CASSYMWRGLDTEAFF
CDR3 DNA: TGTGCCAGCAGTTACATGTGGCGGGGGTTGGACACTGAAGCTTTCTTT

clone size: .
J gene: TRBJ1-4
V gene: TRBV7-9
D gene: .
CDR3 length: 15
CDR3 protein: CASSPQGLSGEKLFF
CDR3 DNA: TGTGCCAGCAGCCCCCAGGGGTTATCGGGGGAAAAACTGTTTTTT

clone size: few
J gene: TRBJ2-3
V gene: TRBV20-1
D gene: TRBD2
CDR3 length: 15
CDR3 protein: CSASLASGVGDTQYF
CDR3 DNA: TGCAGTGCTAGTCTGGCTAGCGGGGTTGGAGATACGCAGTATTTT

clone size: many
J gene: TRBJ2-7
V gene: TRBV5-1
D gene: .
CDR3 length: 15
CDR3 protein: CASSLAPLGSYEQYF
CDR3 DNA: TGCGCCAGCAGCTTGGCTCCGTTGGGCTCCTACGAGCAGTACTTC

clone size: many
J gene: TRBJ1-1
V gene: TRBV20-1
D gene: .
CDR3 length: 11
CDR3 protein: CSTGLPVGAFF
CDR3 DNA: TGCAGCACAGGGCTTCCAGTGGGGGCTTTCTTT

clone size: many
J gene: TRBJ1-2
V gene: TRBV30
D gene: TRBD1
CDR3 length: 11
CDR3 protein: CALDRNYGYTF
CDR3 DNA: TGTGCCTTGGACAGGAACTATGGCTACACCTTC

clone size: .
J gene: TRBJ2-3
V gene: TRBV5-5
D gene: TRBD2
CDR3 length: 18
CDR3 protein: CASSPDRLAGNSTDTQYF
CDR3 DNA: TGTGCCAGCAGCCCCGATCGGCTAGCGGGTAACAGCACAGATACGCAGTATTTT

clone size: many
J gene: TRBJ1-1
V gene: TRBV24-1
D gene: .
CDR3 length: 13
CDR3 protein: CATSDPDNPEAFF
CDR3 DNA: TGTGCCACCAGTGACCCGGACAACCCTGAAGCTTTCTTT

clone size: many
J gene: TRBJ2-3
V gene: TRBV19
D gene: TRBD2
CDR3 length: 15
CDR3 protein: CASSDAGASTDTQYF
CDR3 DNA: TGTGCCAGTAGCGATGCGGGAGCAAGCACAGATACGCAGTATTTT

clone size: many
J gene: TRBJ2-3
V gene: TRBV20-1
D gene: .
CDR3 length: 15
CDR3 protein: CSARTRGTLGDTQYF
CDR3 DNA: TGCAGTGCCCGGACTAGGGGGACCCTAGGGGATACGCAGTATTTT